The 27 T cell receptor beta chains listed next were all sequenced from one sample in a study of blood T cells in healthy people across ages. Using a J-beta primer mix together with a sample-barcoded 5' primer, a second PCR was run for 7 to 11 cycles. TCRdb called the 5' RACE reads again in MiXCR, with one record for every CDR3 protein. The profile shows 750,000 to 950,000 distinct CDR3 sequences, about 48% of them singletons. Sequenced input: blood. The receptors were gathered from a man older than 75 in good health.

The V gene is TRBV7-3, the J gene TRBJ2-3; TRBD1 or TRBD2 may be the D gene (5 bases each). V was shortened by 5 bases and J by 0 bases, with 21 bases between the two germline ends. Germline V gene lookup returns CDR1 SGHTA and CDR2 FQGTGA. This CDR3 contains 18 residues. The CDR3 DNA reads as TGTGCCAGCAGCCTCCTGCCGGGACGCGGGCGTAGCACAGATACGCAGTATTTT. Residues: CASSLLPGRGRSTDTQYF. The full variable domain, rest sourced from reference TRBV7-3 and TRBJ2-3, is GAGVSQTPSNKVTEKGKYVELRCDPISGHTALYWYRQSLGQGPEFLIYFQGTGAADDSGLPNDRFFAVRPEGSVSTLKIQRTERGDSAVYLCASSLLPGRGRSTDTQYFGPGTRLTVL.

The chain combines TRBV20-1 with TRBJ2-4; 10 nucleotides match TRBD1. The J call may be mistaken, given a closer DNA end match to TRBJ2-7. Germline V lookup: CDR1 DFQATT, CDR2 SNEGSKA (reference sequence). The CDR3 has 16 residues. CDR3 DNA: TGCAGTGCTGTTATACCGGGACAGGGGTTCGCCTACGAGCAGTACTTC. Its translation is CSAVIPGQGFAYEQYF.

This clonotype was counted only a few times. The CDR3 sequence: CASSTSLWAKNIQYF. In DNA, the CDR3 is TGTGCCAGCAGCACAAGTCTGTGGGCCAAAAACATTCAGTACTTC. The chain links TRBV12-3 or TRBV12-4 to TRBJ2-4; no reliable D call. Trimming cost V 6 bases and J 1 base, with 13 bases left between them. The length of the CDR3 is 15 residues.

CDR3 region: CSVFQQRPYGYTF. CDR3 nucleotides: TGCAGCGTTTTTCAACAGAGGCCGTATGGCTACACCTTC. The chain joins TRBV29-1 to TRBJ1-2; D unclear. Trimming stripped 5 bases from V and 5 bases from J, with 15 bases between. Germline CDR1 reads SQVTM; CDR2 reads ANQGSEA. The CDR3 extends over 13 amino acids.

This chain uses TRBV6-5 with TRBJ2-3; 14 bases align to TRBD2. CDR3 length: 17 amino acids. The V segment lost 4 bases and the J segment 1 base; nucleotides outside the gene matches: 4. Germline lookup yields CDR1 MNHEY and CDR2 SVGAGI. CDR3 protein: CASSLTSGRARTDTQYF. In nucleotides, the CDR3 is TGTGCCAGCAGTTTGACTAGCGGGAGGGCCCGCACAGATACGCAGTATTTT.

This clonotype was picked up a small number of times. The chain combines TRBV15 with TRBJ2-7, with 7 bases identical to TRBD1. The germline CDR1 and CDR2 sequences are LNHNV and YYDKDF (reference sequence). The CDR3 sequence is 14 residues long. Unmatched junction bases numbered 7, after V lost 5 bases and J lost 3 bases. The CDR3 bases are TGTGCCACCAGCGAGGGACAGAGTATCTACGAGCAGTACTTC. This gives the protein CATSEGQSIYEQYF. The variable domain in full, completed from reference TRBV15 and TRBJ2-7, reads DAMVIQNPRYQVTQFGKPVTLSCSQTLNHNVMYWYQQKSSQAPKLLFHYYDKDFNNEADTPDNFQSRRPNTSFCFLDIRSPGLGDTAMYLCATSEGQSIYEQYFGPGTRLTVT.

The chain couples TRBV20-1 to TRBJ1-1; TRBD1 aligns across 8 bases. The CDR3 loop spans 15 amino acids. Germline CDR1 is DFQATT and CDR2 is SNEGSKA (reference sequence). The V and J ends lost 6 bases and 0 bases, in that order; junction bases with no gene match: 9. Written as DNA, the CDR3 is TGCAGTGCACCTGCAGGGGGCCCTATGAACACTGAAGCTTTCTTT. It is translated as CSAPAGGPMNTEAFF.

The chain uses TRBV18 and TRBJ2-3; D gene unclear. CDR3 length equals 14 residues. V shed 3 bases and J shed 1 base, with 8 bases lying between them. Looked up from germline, CDR1 is KGHSH and CDR2 is LQKENI. CDR3 sequence: CASSPNWGTDTQYF. CDR3 DNA: TGTGCCAGCTCACCCAATTGGGGCACAGATACGCAGTATTTT.

Only one count was recorded for this clonotype. The rearrangement uses TRBV11-2 and TRBJ1-2; D remains ambiguous. The V gene lost 1 base and the J gene lost 8 bases, with 11 bases spanning the gap. Germline CDR1 reads SGHAT; CDR2 reads FQNNGV. The CDR3 loop spans 13 amino acids. The CDR3 loop is CASSLGVVSGYTF. CDR3 DNA: TGTGCCAGCAGCTTAGGCGTCGTGTCGGGCTACACCTTC.

This clonotype occurred a few times. CDR3 sequence (DNA): TGTGCCAGCAGCACGGACTGGGCCCCCTACAATGAGCAGTTCTTC. Its protein product is CASSTDWAPYNEQFF. The V gene is TRBV7-9, the J gene TRBJ2-1, with D possibly being TRBD2 (5 bases). CDR3 length equals 15 residues. Germline CDR1 and CDR2: SEHNR and FQNEAQ (reference sequence). Deletions cut 5 bases from V and 2 bases from J, with 13 bases between.

The CDR3 bases are TGTGCCAGCAGCCAAGGGGTCAGGCGGCAGAGCTCCTACAATGAGCAGTTCTTC. This translates into CASSQGVRRQSSYNEQFF. This sequence joins TRBV3-1 and TRBJ2-1; D not resolved. CDR1 is LGHDT and CDR2 is YNNKEL in the germline V gene (reference sequence). This CDR3 is built from 18 residues. Between the trimmed V and J ends, which lost 1 base and 0 bases, there was a span of 16 bases.

J is TRBJ2-4 and V is TRBV13; D uncertain. The last part of the DNA fits TRBJ2-7 better; the J call may be wrong. The CDR3 consists of 13 residues. Germline V gene lookup returns CDR1 PRHDT and CDR2 FYEKMQ (reference sequence). The CDR3 bases are TGTGCCAGCAGCTTTCGACTTAGCTACGAGCAGTACTTC. This sequence encodes CASSFRLSYEQYF.

This chain links TRBV7-3 with TRBJ2-7; D is uncertain. The CDR3 has 13 amino acids. Germline values: CDR1 SGHTA, CDR2 FQGTGA. V was cut by 2 bases and J by 3 bases, with 8 bases left in between. CDR3 protein: CASSLSHGYEQYF. As DNA, the CDR3 is TGTGCCAGCAGCTTATCGCATGGCTACGAGCAGTACTTC.

The V and J genes are TRBV6-5 and TRBJ2-5; no reliable D call. With the DNA end fitting TRBJ2-1 better, the J assignment may be wrong. Germline CDR1 and CDR2: MNHEY and SVGAGI. This CDR3 is 11 amino acids long. The CDR3 DNA reads as TGTGCCAGCAGTTACGGGGTGACCCAGTTCTTC. Translated: CASSYGVTQFF.

J is TRBJ1-2 and V is TRBV3-1, with no clear D. Trimming cost V 0 bases and J 5 bases, with 16 bases left between them. CDR1 and CDR2 from the germline V gene are LGHDT and YNNKEL (reference sequence). The CDR3 runs to 16 residues. The CDR3 sequence: CASSQDRGLWFYGYTF. CDR3 bases: TGTGCCAGCAGCCAAGATCGAGGACTCTGGTTTTATGGCTACACCTTC.

This chain joins TRBV27 and TRBJ2-7; TRBD2 aligns across 7 bases. V lost 5 bases and J lost 7; bases outside the gene matches: 20. CDR1 and CDR2 (germline): MNHEY, SMNVEV (reference sequence). This CDR3 contains 17 residues. The CDR3 coding sequence is TGTGCCAGCAGTCTCTTCCCTCTAGCGGAGTACTACAATGAGCAGTACTTC. It encodes CASSLFPLAEYYNEQYF.

This chain connects TRBV9 to TRBJ2-3, with D possibly being TRBD1 (6 bases). With 3 bases removed from V and 4 bases from J, the gap between germline ends came to 15 bases. The CDR3 consists of 15 residues. Germline CDR1 SGDLS, CDR2 YYNGEE. The CDR3 coding sequence is TGTGCCAGCAGCGGCAGGGGATTAGGATCAGATACGCAGTATTTT. It translates to CASSGRGLGSDTQYF. The full variable domain, its missing parts supplied by reference TRBV9 and TRBJ2-3, is DSGVTQTPKHLITATGQRVTLRCSPRSGDLSVYWYQQSLDQGLQFLIQYYNGEERAKGNILERFSAQQFPDLHSELNLSSLELGDSALYFCASSGRGLGSDTQYFGPGTRLTVL.

This clonotype occurred a few times. The V and J genes are TRBV28 and TRBJ1-2, with a weak D call TRBD1 (6 bases). Germline V CDR1 and CDR2: MDHEN, SYDVKM. V dropped 7 bases and J dropped 0 bases, with 12 bases sitting between them. The CDR3 is 14 residues long. This CDR3 reads CASNPTGANYGYTF. CDR3 DNA: TGTGCCAGCAATCCGACAGGAGCTAACTATGGCTACACCTTC.

The gene calls are TRBV7-2 and TRBJ2-4; a weak D match, TRBD2 (5 bases). The end of the DNA fits TRBJ2-7 better, so the J call may be wrong. Germline V gene sequence: CDR1 SGHTA, CDR2 FQGNSA. The CDR3 sequence is 14 residues long. The CDR3 DNA is TGTGCCAGCAGCACGTCCGGGATGGTCTACGAGCAGTACTTC. It codes for CASSTSGMVYEQYF.

This clonotype was observed a handful of times. The chain carries TRBV20-1 and TRBJ2-1; D remains ambiguous. Trimming took 4 bases from V and 0 from J, leaving 7 bases between them. CDR3 length: 13 residues. The V gene's germline CDR1 is DFQATT and CDR2 SNEGSKA (reference sequence). DNA for the CDR3: TGCAGTGCTACCGATAGCTCCTACAATGAGCAGTTCTTC. Amino acids: CSATDSSYNEQFF.

The chain carries TRBV7-6 and TRBJ2-7, with D possibly being TRBD2 (5 bases). The germline V gene encodes CDR1 SGHVS and CDR2 FNYEAQ. The CDR3 totals 17 residues. The V gene lost 4 bases and the J gene lost 7 bases, with 26 bases spanning the gap. CDR3: CASSSMGRGKSYNEQYF. In DNA form, the CDR3 reads TGTGCCAGCAGCTCGATGGGTCGGGGAAAATCCTACAATGAGCAGTACTTC.

The genes are TRBV5-1 and TRBJ2-5; 10 nucleotides line up with TRBD1. The V segment lost 5 bases and the J segment 4 bases; nucleotides outside the gene matches: 8. The CDR3 sequence is 15 residues long. The germline V gene encodes CDR1 SGHRS and CDR2 YFSETQ. CDR3 sequence: CASRATGGLGETQYF. The CDR3 DNA follows: TGCGCCAGCAGAGCGACAGGGGGCCTGGGAGAGACCCAGTACTTC.

This clonotype was seen more than once but under ten times. The chain couples TRBV29-1 to TRBJ2-6, with D hard to call. The CDR3 runs 17 residues. V was clipped by 1 base and J by 0 bases, with 13 bases between them. Per germline, CDR1 SQVTM and CDR2 ANQGSEA. CDR3 region: CSVEGPRRASGANVLTF. CDR3 coding DNA: TGCAGCGTTGAAGGGCCCCGACGGGCCTCTGGGGCCAACGTCCTGACTTTC.

The V gene is TRBV4-1, the J gene TRBJ1-4; D call uncertain. Trimming shortened V by 0 bases and J by 6 bases, and 14 bases separated the two germline ends. The CDR3 is 16 amino acids. From germline, CDR1 is MGHRA and CDR2 YSYEKL. The CDR3 is CASSQDWWSPDEKLFF. DNA for the CDR3: TGCGCCAGCAGCCAAGATTGGTGGAGCCCGGATGAAAAACTGTTTTTT.

The DNA of the CDR3 is TGTGCCAGCAGTTCCCCCCGGGCGAGGGGACACAGATGCGCGTATTTT. It codes for CASSSPRARGHRCAYF. J is TRBJ2-3 and V is TRBV12-3 or TRBV12-4; TRBD1 might be the D (6 bases). CDR3 size: 16 residues. V was shortened by 4 bases and J by 14 bases, with 28 bases between the two germline ends.

V and J are TRBV7-9 and TRBJ2-5, with D perhaps matching TRBD1 (6 bases). The J call is in doubt because the DNA end fits TRBJ2-7 better. Per the germline V gene, CDR1 is SEHNR and CDR2 is FQNEAQ (reference sequence). The CDR3 extends over 16 amino acids. This CDR3 is CASSFPGGGTSGEQYF. The CDR3 region has the DNA TGTGCCAGCAGCTTCCCTGGGGGCGGAACGTCCGGCGAGCAGTACTTC.

The chain recombines TRBV6-2 or TRBV6-3 with TRBJ1-3; D is possibly TRBD1 (6 bases). There are 17 residues in the CDR3. V was shortened by 6 bases and J by 1 base, with 19 bases between the two germline ends. Germline V gene sequence: CDR1 MNHEY, CDR2 SVGEGT. CDR3 sequence: CASSLTGPLTSGNTIYF. The CDR3 DNA follows: TGTGCCAGCAGCCTGACAGGCCCTTTGACGTCTGGAAACACCATATATTTT.